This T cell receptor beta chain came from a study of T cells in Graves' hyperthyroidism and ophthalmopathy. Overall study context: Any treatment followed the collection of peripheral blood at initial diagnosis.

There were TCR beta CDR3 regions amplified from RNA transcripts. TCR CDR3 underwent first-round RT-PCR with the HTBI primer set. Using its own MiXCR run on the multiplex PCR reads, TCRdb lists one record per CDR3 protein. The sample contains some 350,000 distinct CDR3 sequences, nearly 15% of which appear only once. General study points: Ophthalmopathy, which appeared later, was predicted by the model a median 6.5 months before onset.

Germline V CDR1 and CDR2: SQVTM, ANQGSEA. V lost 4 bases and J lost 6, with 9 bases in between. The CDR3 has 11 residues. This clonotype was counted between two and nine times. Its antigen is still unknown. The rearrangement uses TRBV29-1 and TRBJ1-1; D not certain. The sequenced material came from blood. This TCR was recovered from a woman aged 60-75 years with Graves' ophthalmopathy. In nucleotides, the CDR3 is TGCAGCGTTGGTAAGGGCCCTGAAGCTTTCTTT. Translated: CSVGKGPEAFF.